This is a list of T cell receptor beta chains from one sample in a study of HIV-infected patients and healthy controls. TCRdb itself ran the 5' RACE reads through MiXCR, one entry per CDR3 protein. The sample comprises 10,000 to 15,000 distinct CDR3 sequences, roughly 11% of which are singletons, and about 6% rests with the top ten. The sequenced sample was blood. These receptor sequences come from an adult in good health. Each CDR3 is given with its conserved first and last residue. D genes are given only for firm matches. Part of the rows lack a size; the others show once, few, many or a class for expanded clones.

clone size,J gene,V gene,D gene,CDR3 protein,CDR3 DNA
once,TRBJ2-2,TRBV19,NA,CASTDGARRELFF,TGTGCCAGTACAGACGGGGCACGACGGGAGCTGTTTTTT
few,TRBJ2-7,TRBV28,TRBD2,CASSLPAGGGEQYF,TGTGCCAGCAGTTTACCAGCGGGAGGGGGTGAGCAGTACTTC
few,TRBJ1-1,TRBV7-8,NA,CASSLTRVGGRVYTEAFF,TGTGCCAGCAGCTTGACGAGGGTCGGGGGCCGGGTGTACACTGAAGCTTTCTTT
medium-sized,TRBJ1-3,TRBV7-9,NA,CASSLGGQGNTIYF,TGTGCCAGCAGCTTAGGGGGGCAAGGAAACACCATATATTTT
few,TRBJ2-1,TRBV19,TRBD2,CASSPVTAGGYNEQFF,TGTGCCAGTAGTCCCGTTACGGCGGGAGGTTACAATGAGCAGTTCTTC
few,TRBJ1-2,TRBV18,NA,CASSPEASGYTF,TGTGCCAGCTCACCTGAAGCGAGTGGCTACACCTTC
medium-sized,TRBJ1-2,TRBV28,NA,CASSFGPNYGYTF,TGTGCCAGCAGTTTCGGCCCTAACTATGGCTACACCTTC
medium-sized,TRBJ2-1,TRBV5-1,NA,CASSLGGANLDYNEQFF,TGCGCCAGCAGCTTGGGCGGGGCGAATTTGGACTACAATGAGCAGTTCTTC
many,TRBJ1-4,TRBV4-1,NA,CASSQEGRGDEKLFF,TGCGCCAGCAGCCAAGAGGGGAGGGGAGATGAAAAACTGTTTTTT
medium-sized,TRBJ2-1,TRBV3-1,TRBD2,CASSPGLLAGEIYNEQFF,TGTGCCAGCAGCCCTGGGCTACTAGCGGGAGAAATCTACAATGAGCAGTTCTTC
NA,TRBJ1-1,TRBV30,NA,CAWSGAGTTEAFF,TGTGCCTGGAGTGGGGCAGGGACCACTGAAGCTTTCTTT
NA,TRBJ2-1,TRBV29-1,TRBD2,CSVAAPGLAGVDEQFF,TGCAGCGTTGCGGCCCCTGGACTAGCGGGAGTAGATGAGCAGTTCTTC
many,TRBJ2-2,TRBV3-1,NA,CASSPRGRTGELFF,TGTGCCAGCAGCCCCCGAGGGCGGACCGGGGAGCTGTTTTTT
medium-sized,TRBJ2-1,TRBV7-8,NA,CASSSRLADEQFF,TGTGCCAGCAGCTCCCGACTGGCGGATGAGCAGTTCTTC
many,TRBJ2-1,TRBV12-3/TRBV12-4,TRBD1,CASTLGQGRDNEQFF,TGTGCCAGCACCCTAGGACAGGGCCGAGACAATGAGCAGTTCTTC
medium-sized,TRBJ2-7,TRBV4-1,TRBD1,CASSRIGGTDEQYF,TGCGCCAGCAGCCGTATAGGGGGCACGGACGAGCAGTACTTC
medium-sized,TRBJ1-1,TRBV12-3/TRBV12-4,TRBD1,CASSLRTGGTEAFF,TGTGCCAGCAGCCTCCGGACAGGGGGCACTGAAGCTTTCTTT
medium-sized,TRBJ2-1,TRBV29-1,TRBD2,CSVIGNRDYDNEQFF,TGCAGCGTTATAGGAAACCGGGACTACGACAATGAGCAGTTCTTC
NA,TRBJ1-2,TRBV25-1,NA,CASRWGGGYTF,TGTGCCAGCAGGTGGGGGGGAGGCTACACCTTC
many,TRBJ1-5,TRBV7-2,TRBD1,CASSTRQGNQPQHF,TGTGCCAGCAGCACCAGACAGGGAAATCAGCCCCAGCATTTT
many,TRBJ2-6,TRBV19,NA,CASTVGGGGANVLTF,TGTGCCAGTACCGTAGGGGGTGGAGGGGCCAACGTCCTGACTTTC
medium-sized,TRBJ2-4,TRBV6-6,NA,CASSYSTNLAKNIQYF,TGTGCCAGCAGTTACTCGACCAACCTAGCCAAAAACATTCAGTACTTC
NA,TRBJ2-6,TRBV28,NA,CASSLLGSGANVLTF,TGTGCCAGCAGTTTATTGGGCTCTGGGGCCAACGTCCTGACTTTC
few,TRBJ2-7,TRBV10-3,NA,CAISSQGWDEQYF,TGTGCCATCAGCTCACAGGGTTGGGACGAGCAGTACTTC
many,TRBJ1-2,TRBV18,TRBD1,CASSPTQGKANYGYTF,TGTGCCAGCTCACCGACACAGGGGAAGGCTAACTATGGCTACACCTTC
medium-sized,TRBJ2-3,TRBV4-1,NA,CASSQDVISDTQYF,TGCGCCAGCAGCCAAGATGTCATTAGTGATACGCAGTATTTT
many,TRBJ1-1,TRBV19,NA,CASSIPGEGITEAFF,TGTGCCAGTAGTATCCCGGGAGAGGGGATAACTGAAGCTTTCTTT
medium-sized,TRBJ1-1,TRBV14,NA,CASSPFNRVRDTEAFF,TGTGCCAGCAGCCCCTTTAACAGGGTTAGGGACACTGAAGCTTTCTTT
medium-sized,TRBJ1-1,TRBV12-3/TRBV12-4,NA,CASRFAGPEAFF,TGTGCCAGCAGGTTCGCGGGTCCTGAAGCTTTCTTT
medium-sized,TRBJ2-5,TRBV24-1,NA,CATSTGARETQYF,TGTGCCACCAGCACCGGAGCGAGAGAGACCCAGTACTTC
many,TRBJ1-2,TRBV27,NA,CASSLGQTYGYTF,TGTGCCAGCAGTTTGGGTCAAACTTATGGCTACACCTTC
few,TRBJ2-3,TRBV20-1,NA,CSARDRQEFTDTQYF,TGCAGTGCTAGAGATCGACAGGAGTTCACAGATACGCAGTATTTT
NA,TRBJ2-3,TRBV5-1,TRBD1,CASSFGLGQRSTDTQYF,TGCGCCAGCAGCTTTGGCTTGGGACAGCGAAGCACAGATACGCAGTATTTT
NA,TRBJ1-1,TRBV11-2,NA,CASSLDLGARLTFF,TGTGCCAGCAGCTTAGATCTCGGAGCGAGATTAACTTTCTTT
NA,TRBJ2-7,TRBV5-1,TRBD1,CASRRTGTYEQYF,TGCGCCAGCCGCAGGACAGGGACCTACGAGCAGTACTTC
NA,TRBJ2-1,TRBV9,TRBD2,CASSRTSGRTNEQFF,TGTGCCAGCAGCCGTACTAGCGGGAGAACCAATGAGCAGTTCTTC
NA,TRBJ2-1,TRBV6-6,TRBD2,CASRGTSGRLVNEQFF,TGTGCCAGCAGGGGGACTAGCGGGAGATTAGTGAATGAGCAGTTCTTC
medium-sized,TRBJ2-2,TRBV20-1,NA,CSAREGPGELFF,TGCAGTGCTAGAGAAGGGCCGGGGGAGCTGTTTTTT
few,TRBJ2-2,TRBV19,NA,CASSIFWVGDAGELFF,TGTGCCAGTAGTATATTCTGGGTCGGGGATGCGGGGGAGCTGTTTTTT
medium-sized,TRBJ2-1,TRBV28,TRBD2,CASTPGRIRGGRSYEQFF,TGTGCCAGCACCCCGGGCCGTATACGTGGCGGGAGGTCGTATGAGCAGTTCTTC
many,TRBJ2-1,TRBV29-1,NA,CSVEFWGRGQFF,TGCAGCGTTGAATTCTGGGGAAGGGGGCAGTTCTTC
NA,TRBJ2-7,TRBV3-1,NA,CASSQVYGAHEQYF,TGTGCCAGCAGCCAAGTTTACGGGGCCCACGAGCAGTACTTC
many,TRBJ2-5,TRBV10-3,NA,CATQGIGRETQYF,TGTGCCACCCAAGGAATAGGGAGGGAGACCCAGTACTTC
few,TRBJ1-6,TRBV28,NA,CASSPGGQDNSPLHF,TGTGCCAGCAGCCCGGGGGGACAAGATAATTCACCCCTCCACTTT
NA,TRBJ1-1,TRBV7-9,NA,CASSFRRGIEAFF,TGTGCCAGCAGCTTCCGTAGGGGAATCGAAGCTTTCTTT
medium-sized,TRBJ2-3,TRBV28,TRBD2,CASSFSLAVQREGFRNTQYF,TGTGCCAGCAGTTTCTCCCTGGCGGTCCAGCGGGAGGGCTTTAGGAATACGCAGTATTTT
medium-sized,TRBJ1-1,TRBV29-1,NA,CSVGDTEAFF,TGCAGCGTTGGGGACACTGAAGCTTTCTTT
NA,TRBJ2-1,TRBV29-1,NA,CSVVPHGLYNEQFF,TGCAGCGTTGTCCCCCACGGCCTATACAATGAGCAGTTCTTC
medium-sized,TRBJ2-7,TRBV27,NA,CASSQGRSYEQYF,TGTGCCAGCAGCCAAGGCAGGTCCTACGAGCAGTACTTC
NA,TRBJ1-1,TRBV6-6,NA,CASSYSQENTEAFF,TGTGCCAGCAGTTACTCGCAGGAGAACACTGAAGCTTTCTTT
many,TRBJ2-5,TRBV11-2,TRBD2,CASSPNREGAQYF,TGTGCCAGCAGCCCGAACCGGGAGGGGGCCCAGTACTTC
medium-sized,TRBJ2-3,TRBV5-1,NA,CASRPTTTDTQYF,TGCGCCAGCAGACCGACTACCACAGATACGCAGTATTTT
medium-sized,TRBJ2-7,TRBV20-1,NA,CSARTEDETYEQYF,TGCAGTGCTAGAACCGAGGACGAGACCTACGAGCAGTACTTC
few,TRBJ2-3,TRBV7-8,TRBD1,CASTSGPGQGRTDTQYF,TGTGCCAGCACCTCCGGGCCGGGACAGGGGCGCACAGATACGCAGTATTTT
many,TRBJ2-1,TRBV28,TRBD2,CASSLLAGDNEQFF,TGTGCCAGCAGTTTGCTAGCGGGAGACAATGAGCAGTTCTTC